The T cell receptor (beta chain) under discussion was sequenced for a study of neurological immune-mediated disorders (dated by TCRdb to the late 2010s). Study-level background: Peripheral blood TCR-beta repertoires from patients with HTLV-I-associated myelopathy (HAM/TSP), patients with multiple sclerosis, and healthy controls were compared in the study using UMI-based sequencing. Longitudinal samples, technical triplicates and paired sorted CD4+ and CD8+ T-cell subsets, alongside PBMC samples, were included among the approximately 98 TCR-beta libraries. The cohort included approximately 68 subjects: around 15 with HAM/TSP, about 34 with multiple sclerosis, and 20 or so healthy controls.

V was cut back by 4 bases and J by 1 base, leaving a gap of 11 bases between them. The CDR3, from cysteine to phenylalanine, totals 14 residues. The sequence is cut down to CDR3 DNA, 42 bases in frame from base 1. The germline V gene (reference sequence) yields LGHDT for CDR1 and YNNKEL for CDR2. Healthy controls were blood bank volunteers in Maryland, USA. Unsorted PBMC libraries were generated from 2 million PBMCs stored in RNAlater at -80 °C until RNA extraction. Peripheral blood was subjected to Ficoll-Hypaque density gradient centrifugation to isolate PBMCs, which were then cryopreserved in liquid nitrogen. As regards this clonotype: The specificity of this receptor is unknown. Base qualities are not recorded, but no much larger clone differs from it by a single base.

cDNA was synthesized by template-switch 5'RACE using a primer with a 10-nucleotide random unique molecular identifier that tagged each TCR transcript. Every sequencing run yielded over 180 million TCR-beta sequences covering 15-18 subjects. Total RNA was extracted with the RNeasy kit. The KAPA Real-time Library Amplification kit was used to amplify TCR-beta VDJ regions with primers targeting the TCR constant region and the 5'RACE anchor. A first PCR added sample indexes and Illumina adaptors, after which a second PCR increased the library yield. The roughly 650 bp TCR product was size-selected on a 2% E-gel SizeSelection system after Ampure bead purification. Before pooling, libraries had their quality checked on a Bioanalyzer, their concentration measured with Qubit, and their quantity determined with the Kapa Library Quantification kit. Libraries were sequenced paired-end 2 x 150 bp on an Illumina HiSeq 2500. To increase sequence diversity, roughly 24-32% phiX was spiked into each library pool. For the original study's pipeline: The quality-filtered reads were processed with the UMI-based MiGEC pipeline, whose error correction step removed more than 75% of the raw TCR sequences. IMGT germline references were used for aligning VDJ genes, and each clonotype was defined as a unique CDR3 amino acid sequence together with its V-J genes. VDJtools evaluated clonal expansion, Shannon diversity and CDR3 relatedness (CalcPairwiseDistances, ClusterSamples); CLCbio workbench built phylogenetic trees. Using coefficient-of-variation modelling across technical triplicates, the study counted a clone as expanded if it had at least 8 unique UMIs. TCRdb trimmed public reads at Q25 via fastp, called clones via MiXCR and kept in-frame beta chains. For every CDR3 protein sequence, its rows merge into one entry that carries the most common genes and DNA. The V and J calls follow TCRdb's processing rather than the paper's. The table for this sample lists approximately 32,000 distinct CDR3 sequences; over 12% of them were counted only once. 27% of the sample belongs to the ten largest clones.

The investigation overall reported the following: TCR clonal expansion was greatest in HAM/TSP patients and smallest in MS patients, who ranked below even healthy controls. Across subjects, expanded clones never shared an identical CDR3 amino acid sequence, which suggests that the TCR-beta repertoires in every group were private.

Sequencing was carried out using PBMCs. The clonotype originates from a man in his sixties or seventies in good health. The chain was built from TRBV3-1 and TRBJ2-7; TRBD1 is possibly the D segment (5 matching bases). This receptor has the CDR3 CASSPRQNSYEQYF. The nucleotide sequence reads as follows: TGTGCCAGCAGCCCCAGACAGAATTCCTACGAGCAGTACTTC.